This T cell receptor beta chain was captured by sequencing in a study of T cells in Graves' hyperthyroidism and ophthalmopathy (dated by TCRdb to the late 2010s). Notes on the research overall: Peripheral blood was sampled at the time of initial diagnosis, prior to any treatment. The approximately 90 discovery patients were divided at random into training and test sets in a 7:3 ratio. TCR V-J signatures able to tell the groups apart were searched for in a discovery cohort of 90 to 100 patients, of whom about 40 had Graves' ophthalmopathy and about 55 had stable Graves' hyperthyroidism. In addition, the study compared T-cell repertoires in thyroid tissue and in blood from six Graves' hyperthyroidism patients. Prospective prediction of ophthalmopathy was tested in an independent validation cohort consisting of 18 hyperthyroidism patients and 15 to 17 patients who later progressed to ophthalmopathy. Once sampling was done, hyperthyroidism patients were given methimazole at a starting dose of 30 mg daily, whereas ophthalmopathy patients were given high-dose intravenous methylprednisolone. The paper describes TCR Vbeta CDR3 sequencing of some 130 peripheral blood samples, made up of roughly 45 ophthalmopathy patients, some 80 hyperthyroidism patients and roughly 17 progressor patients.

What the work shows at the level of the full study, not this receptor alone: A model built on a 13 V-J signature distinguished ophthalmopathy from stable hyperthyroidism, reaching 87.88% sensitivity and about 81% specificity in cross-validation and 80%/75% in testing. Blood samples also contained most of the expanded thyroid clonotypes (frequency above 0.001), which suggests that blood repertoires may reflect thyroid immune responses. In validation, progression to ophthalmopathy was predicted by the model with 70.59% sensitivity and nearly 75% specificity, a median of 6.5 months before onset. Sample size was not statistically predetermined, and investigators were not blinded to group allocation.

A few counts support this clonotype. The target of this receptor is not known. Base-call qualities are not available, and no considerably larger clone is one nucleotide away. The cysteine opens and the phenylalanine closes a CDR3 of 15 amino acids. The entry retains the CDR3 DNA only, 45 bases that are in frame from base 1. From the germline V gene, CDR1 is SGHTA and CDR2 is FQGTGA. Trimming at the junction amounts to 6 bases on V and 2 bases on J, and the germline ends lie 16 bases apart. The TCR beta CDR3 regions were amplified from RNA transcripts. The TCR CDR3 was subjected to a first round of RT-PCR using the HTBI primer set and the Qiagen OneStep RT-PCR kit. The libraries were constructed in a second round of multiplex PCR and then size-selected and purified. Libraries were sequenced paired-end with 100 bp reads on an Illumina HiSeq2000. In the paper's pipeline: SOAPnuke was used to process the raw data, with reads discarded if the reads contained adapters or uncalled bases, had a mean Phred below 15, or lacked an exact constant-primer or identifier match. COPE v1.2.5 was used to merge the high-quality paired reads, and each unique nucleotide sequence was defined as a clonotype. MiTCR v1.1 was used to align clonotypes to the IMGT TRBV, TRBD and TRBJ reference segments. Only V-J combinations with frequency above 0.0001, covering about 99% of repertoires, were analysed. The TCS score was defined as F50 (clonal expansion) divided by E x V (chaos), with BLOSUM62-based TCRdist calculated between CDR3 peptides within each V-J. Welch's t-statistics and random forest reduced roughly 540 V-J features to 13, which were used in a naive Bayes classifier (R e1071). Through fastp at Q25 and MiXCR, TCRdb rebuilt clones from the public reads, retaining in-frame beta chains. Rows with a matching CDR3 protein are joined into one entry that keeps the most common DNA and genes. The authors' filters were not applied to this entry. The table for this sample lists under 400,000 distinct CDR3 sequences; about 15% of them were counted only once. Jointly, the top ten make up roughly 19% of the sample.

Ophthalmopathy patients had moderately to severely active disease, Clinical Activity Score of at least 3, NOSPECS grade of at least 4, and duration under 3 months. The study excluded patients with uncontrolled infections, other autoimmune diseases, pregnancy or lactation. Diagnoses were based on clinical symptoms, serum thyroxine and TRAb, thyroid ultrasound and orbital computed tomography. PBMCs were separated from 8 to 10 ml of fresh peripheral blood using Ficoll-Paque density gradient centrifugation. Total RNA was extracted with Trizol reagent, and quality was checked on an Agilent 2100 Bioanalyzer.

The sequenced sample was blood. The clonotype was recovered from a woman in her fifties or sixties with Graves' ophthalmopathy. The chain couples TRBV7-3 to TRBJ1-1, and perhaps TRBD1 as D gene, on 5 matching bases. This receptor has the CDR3 CASRSLLQGNTEAFF. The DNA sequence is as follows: TGTGCCAGCAGGTCGCTCCTTCAGGGAAACACTGAAGCTTTCTTT.